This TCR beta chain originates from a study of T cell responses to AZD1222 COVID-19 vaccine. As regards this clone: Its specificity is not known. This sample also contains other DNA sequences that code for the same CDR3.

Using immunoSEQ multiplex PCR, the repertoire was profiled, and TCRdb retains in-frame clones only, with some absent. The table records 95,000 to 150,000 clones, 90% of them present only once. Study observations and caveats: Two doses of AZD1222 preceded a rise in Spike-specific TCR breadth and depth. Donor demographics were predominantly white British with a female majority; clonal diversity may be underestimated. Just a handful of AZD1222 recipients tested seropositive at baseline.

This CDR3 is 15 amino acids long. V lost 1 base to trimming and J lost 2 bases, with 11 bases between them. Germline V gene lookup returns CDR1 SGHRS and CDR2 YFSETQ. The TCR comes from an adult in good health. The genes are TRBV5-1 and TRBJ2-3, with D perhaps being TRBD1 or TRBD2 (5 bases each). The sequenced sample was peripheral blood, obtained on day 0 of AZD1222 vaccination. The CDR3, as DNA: TGCGCCAGCAGCTTGCCAGGGACCTCCACAGATACGCAGTATTTT. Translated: CASSLPGTSTDTQYF.